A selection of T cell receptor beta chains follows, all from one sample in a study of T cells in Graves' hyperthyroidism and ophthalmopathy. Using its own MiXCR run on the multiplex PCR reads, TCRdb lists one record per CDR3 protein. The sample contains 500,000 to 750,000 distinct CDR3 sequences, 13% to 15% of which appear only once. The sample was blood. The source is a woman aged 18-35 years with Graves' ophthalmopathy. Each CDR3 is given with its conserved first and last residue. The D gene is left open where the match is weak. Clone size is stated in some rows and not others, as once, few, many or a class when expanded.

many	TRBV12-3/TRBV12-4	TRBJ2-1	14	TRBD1	CASSGDRDVNEQFF	TGTGCCAGCAGCGGGGACAGGGACGTCAATGAGCAGTTCTTC
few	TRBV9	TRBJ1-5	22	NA	CASSVAGQGRYIWEYSNQPQHF	TGTGCCAGCAGCGTAGCGGGGCAGGGGCGTTATATATGGGAATATAGCAATCAGCCCCAGCATTTT
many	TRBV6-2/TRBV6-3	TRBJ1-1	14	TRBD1	CASSVTGGGTEAFF	TGTGCCAGCAGCGTAACAGGGGGCGGCACTGAAGCTTTCTTT
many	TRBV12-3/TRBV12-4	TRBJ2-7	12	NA	CASSSLSYEQYF	TGCGCCAGCAGCTCCCTCTCCTACGAGCAGTACTTC
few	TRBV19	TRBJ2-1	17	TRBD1	CASSIPLGDRTWDEQFF	TGTGCCAGTAGTATTCCCCTTGGGGACAGGACATGGGATGAGCAGTTCTTC
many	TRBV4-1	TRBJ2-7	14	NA	CASSQAGGAYEQYF	TGCGCCAGCAGCCAAGCGGGTGGGGCCTACGAGCAGTACTTC
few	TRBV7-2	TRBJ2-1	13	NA	CASSPYNREEQFF	TGTGCCAGCAGCCCCTACAACAGGGAAGAACAGTTCTTC
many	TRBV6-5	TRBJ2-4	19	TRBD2	CASSYWKLAGPLAKNIQYF	TGTGCCAGCAGTTACTGGAAACTAGCGGGACCTCTAGCCAAAAACATTCAGTACTTC
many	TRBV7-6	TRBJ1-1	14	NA	CASSLPTGKTEAFF	TGTGCCAGCAGCTTACCAACAGGGAAGACTGAAGCTTTCTTT
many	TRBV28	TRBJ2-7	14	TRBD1	CASSALTGPYEQYF	TGTGCCAGCAGTGCCCTGACAGGGCCCTACGAGCAGTACTTC
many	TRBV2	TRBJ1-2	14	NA	CASSENRRIDGYTF	TGTGCCAGCAGTGAAAACAGGAGGATTGATGGCTACACCTTC
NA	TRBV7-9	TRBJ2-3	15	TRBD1	CASSLGDRGPNTQYF	TGTGCCAGCAGCTTAGGGGACAGGGGACCTAATACGCAGTATTTT
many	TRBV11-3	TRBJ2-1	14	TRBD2	CASTGTRERNEQFF	TGTGCCAGCACCGGGACTAGGGAGCGCAATGAGCAGTTCTTC
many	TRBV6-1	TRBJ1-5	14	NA	CASSEFGRNQPQHF	TGTGCCAGCAGTGAATTTGGCCGAAATCAGCCCCAGCATTTT
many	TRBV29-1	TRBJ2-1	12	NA	CSVEADRNEQFF	TGCAGCGTTGAAGCGGATCGGAATGAGCAGTTCTTC
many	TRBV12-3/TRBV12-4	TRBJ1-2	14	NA	CASSSREEGYGYTF	TGTGCCAGCAGTTCCCGGGAGGAGGGCTATGGCTACACCTTC
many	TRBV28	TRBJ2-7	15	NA	CASSIQGSGAREQYF	TGTGCCAGCAGCATTCAGGGGTCGGGGGCGAGAGAGCAGTACTTC